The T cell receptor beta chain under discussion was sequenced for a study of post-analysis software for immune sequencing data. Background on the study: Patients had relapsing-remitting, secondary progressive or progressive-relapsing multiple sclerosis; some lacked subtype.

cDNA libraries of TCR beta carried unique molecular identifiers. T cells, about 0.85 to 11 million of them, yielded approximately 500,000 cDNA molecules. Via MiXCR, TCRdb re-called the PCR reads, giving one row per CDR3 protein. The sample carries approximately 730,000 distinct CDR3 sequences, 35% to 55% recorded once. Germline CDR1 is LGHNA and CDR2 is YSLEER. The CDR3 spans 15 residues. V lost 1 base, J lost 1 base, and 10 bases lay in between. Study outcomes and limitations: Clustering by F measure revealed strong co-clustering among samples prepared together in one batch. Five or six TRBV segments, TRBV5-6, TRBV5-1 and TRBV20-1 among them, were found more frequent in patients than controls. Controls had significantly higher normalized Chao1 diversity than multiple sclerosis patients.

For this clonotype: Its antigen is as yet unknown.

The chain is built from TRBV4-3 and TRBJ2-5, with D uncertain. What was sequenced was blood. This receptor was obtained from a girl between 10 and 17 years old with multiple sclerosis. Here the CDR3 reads CASSQVQAVQETQYF. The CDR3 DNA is TGCGCCAGCAGCCAAGTCCAGGCAGTCCAAGAGACCCAGTACTTC.